Listed below are T cell receptor beta chains from one sample, sequenced in a study of human T cells and chemical hapten exposure. Each CDR3 protein gets one entry after TCRdb re-called the RACE reads with MiXCR. The table lists more than 250,000 distinct CDR3 sequences, around 7.3% of them singletons. The sample consisted of whole blood, taken in connection with sensitization to the hapten diphenylcyclopropenone (DPC). These receptors were obtained from a man between 18 and 35 years old with alopecia areata. Some clones in this sample may be carry-over from other donors' samples. Both conserved end residues are part of each CDR3. The D gene is left open where the match is weak. For some rows the clone size is stated as once, few or many, or as a class when expanded; others skip it.

abundance	d_gene	v_gene	j_gene	CDR3nt	CDR3aa
many	TRBD1	TRBV20-1	TRBJ1-5	TGCAGTGCTAGCGCTAACAGGAACGGAGGACAGGGGAGCAATCAGCCCCAGCATTTT	CSASANRNGGQGSNQPQHF
few	NA	TRBV6-2/TRBV6-3	TRBJ2-5	TGTGCCAGCAGTTACTCGATAGGACAAGAGACCCAGTACTTC	CASSYSIGQETQYF
few	TRBD1	TRBV20-1	TRBJ1-1	TGCAGTGCTAGAGGAACAGGGGAGGGGACTGAAGCTTTCTTT	CSARGTGEGTEAFF
few	TRBD1	TRBV7-2	TRBJ1-5	TGTGCCAGCAGCCGGGAGACAGGGGATAATCAGCCCCAGCATTTT	CASSRETGDNQPQHF
NA	NA	TRBV12-3/TRBV12-4	TRBJ2-1	TGTGCCAGCAGAATTAGCGGAGCAACCTACAATGAGCAGTTCTTC	CASRISGATYNEQFF
few	NA	TRBV11-3	TRBJ2-1	TGTGCCAGCAGCTTTTCGACCTACAATGAGCAGTTCTTC	CASSFSTYNEQFF
few	TRBD1	TRBV20-1	TRBJ1-5	TGCAGTGCTACCTGGGCGTCGACAGGGGGATTTTATAGCAATCAGCCCCAGCATTTT	CSATWASTGGFYSNQPQHF
few	NA	TRBV29-1	TRBJ2-7	TGCAGCGTTGAAAGTTCTTTCGGTACCTACGAGCAGTACTTC	CSVESSFGTYEQYF
many	TRBD1	TRBV3-1	TRBJ2-7	TGTGCCAGCAGCCAAGGTTACCAGGGGGCCTACGAGCAGTACTTC	CASSQGYQGAYEQYF
few	TRBD1	TRBV12-3/TRBV12-4	TRBJ2-2	TGTGCCACCGCGAAAACAGGGGCGGACGGGGAGCTGTTTTTT	CATAKTGADGELFF
NA	TRBD2	TRBV9	TRBJ2-3	TGTGCCAGCAGCAATAGCGGGGTCCGCACAGATACGCAGTATTTT	CASSNSGVRTDTQYF
NA	TRBD1	TRBV7-8	TRBJ1-5	TGTGCCAGCAGTCACGGGACAGGCAGCATCCGGCCCCAGCATTTT	CASSHGTGSIRPQHF
many	NA	TRBV7-2	TRBJ2-5	TGTGCCAGCAGCTTAGCCGGACGGATACAAGAGACCCAGTACTTC	CASSLAGRIQETQYF
many	TRBD1	TRBV7-2	TRBJ2-1	TGTGCCAGCAATATGGGACAGGGATCCTACAATGAGCAGTTCTTC	CASNMGQGSYNEQFF
few	NA	TRBV29-1	TRBJ2-3	TGCAGCGTTGATGGGGAGAGCACAGATACGCAGTATTTT	CSVDGESTDTQYF
few	NA	TRBV7-9	TRBJ1-6	TGTGCCAGCAGCTTAAAATCCGGGATTAATTCACCCCTCCACTTT	CASSLKSGINSPLHF
NA	NA	TRBV6-6	TRBJ1-2	TGTGCCAGCACCAAGACAGAGGATGGCTACACCTTC	CASTKTEDGYTF
NA	NA	TRBV10-3	TRBJ2-2	TGTGCCATCAGTGAGTCGGTCGGGGAGCTGTTTTTT	CAISESVGELFF
NA	NA	TRBV5-1	TRBJ2-1	TGCGCCAGCAGCTTGGTCGGGGGTGAGCAGTTCTTC	CASSLVGGEQFF
NA	TRBD1	TRBV5-5	TRBJ1-4	TGTGCCAGCAGCTTATGGACAGGAAGCAATGAAAAACTGTTTTTT	CASSLWTGSNEKLFF
few	NA	TRBV28	TRBJ2-7	TGTGCCAGCAGTTTCGTCAGGATTTCTTTCTACGAGCAGTACTTC	CASSFVRISFYEQYF
NA	TRBD2	TRBV6-5	TRBJ2-3	TGTGCCAGCAACCGACTAGCGGGGATAAGTGCAGATACGCAGTATTTT	CASNRLAGISADTQYF
NA	TRBD2	TRBV6-5	TRBJ2-3	TGTGCCAGCAGCCGGACTAGCGGGGGGGCAACAGATACGCAGTATTTT	CASSRTSGGATDTQYF
many	NA	TRBV27	TRBJ1-5	TGTGCCAGCAGACAGGCAGGGGATGGCAATCAGCCCCAGCATTTT	CASRQAGDGNQPQHF
few	NA	TRBV10-3	TRBJ2-2	TGTGCCATCAGTATCGGGGCCCCCCGGGTGATCGGGGAGCTGTTTTTT	CAISIGAPRVIGELFF
few	NA	TRBV7-8	TRBJ1-3	TGTGCCAGCAGCTGGACGGACAGCCGGGGAAACACCATATATTTT	CASSWTDSRGNTIYF
NA	TRBD1	TRBV9	TRBJ2-2	TGTGCCAGCAGCGTAGAGCAGGGGGCAGACACCGGGGAGCTGTTTTTT	CASSVEQGADTGELFF
few	NA	TRBV27	TRBJ1-1	TGTGCCAGCAGTGGGATGGGGAACACTGAAGCTTTCTTT	CASSGMGNTEAFF
few	NA	TRBV7-2	TRBJ2-1	TGTGCCAGCAGCACCCCTCAGGGGGAGCAGTTCTTC	CASSTPQGEQFF